These T cell receptor beta chains were read from a single sample in a study of blood T cell repertoires in COVID-19. This table comes from immunoSEQ multiplex PCR, and its TCRdb copy is limited to in-frame clones, with some not included. The repertoire consists of hundreds of thousands of clones, with approximately 90% occurring once and the leading ten covering 8% to 10%. What was sequenced was PBMCs or T cells enriched from blood (not recorded which). These receptors all stem from a woman aged 35 to 49 who had recovered from COVID-19. The CDR3 runs from the conserved cysteine through the conserved F or W. Fields, in order: V gene, clone size, D gene, J gene, CDR3 protein, CDR3 DNA. A D gene is named only where the DNA matches it firmly. Clone size is given for some rows only: seen once, a few or many times, or a class if the clone is expanded.

TRBV6-5	-	-	TRBJ2-3	CASSYGAAGTDTQYF	TGTGCCAGCAGTTACGGTGCGGCTGGCACAGATACGCAGTATTTT
TRBV11-2	-	-	TRBJ2-1	CASSFGGGSLNEQFF	TGTGCCAGCAGCTTTGGGGGAGGATCCCTCAATGAGCAGTTCTTC
TRBV5-1	-	TRBD2	TRBJ2-2	CASSLRRLAGDTGELFF	TGCGCCAGCAGCCTGCGCCGACTAGCGGGGGACACCGGGGAGCTGTTTTTT
TRBV9	-	TRBD2	TRBJ2-1	CASSVHTSGNDEQFF	TGTGCCAGCAGCGTACACACTAGCGGGAATGATGAGCAGTTCTTC
TRBV7-9	-	TRBD2	TRBJ2-3	CASSRLAGITDTQYF	TGTGCCAGCAGCCGACTAGCGGGGATCACAGATACGCAGTATTTT
TRBV27	once	-	TRBJ2-7	CASSIRPEDSTEDEQYF	TGTGCCAGCAGTATTCGCCCGGAGGACAGCACAGAGGACGAGCAGTACTTC
TRBV7-6	-	TRBD2	TRBJ2-1	CASSIGLAGGTNEQFF	TGTGCCAGCAGCATAGGACTAGCGGGAGGGACTAATGAGCAGTTCTTC
TRBV14	-	-	TRBJ1-1	CASSPINGDTEAFF	TGTGCCAGCAGCCCTATAAACGGGGACACTGAAGCTTTCTTT
TRBV10-3	-	TRBD1	TRBJ1-3	CAISDLQGANTIYF	TGTGCCATCAGTGACCTGCAGGGGGCAAACACCATATATTTT
TRBV5-1	-	-	TRBJ2-1	CASSFRGPGDNEQFF	TGCGCCAGCAGCTTCAGGGGCCCTGGGGACAATGAGCAGTTCTTC
TRBV29-1	-	-	TRBJ2-7	CSAEGPADEQYF	TGCAGCGCTGAAGGGCCTGCGGACGAGCAGTACTTC
TRBV29-1	-	-	TRBJ1-1	CSVDRGTEAFF	TGCAGCGTTGACAGAGGCACTGAAGCTTTCTTT
TRBV18	-	TRBD1	TRBJ2-1	CASSPPTTGGHNEQFF	TGTGCCAGCTCACCACCGACGACAGGGGGTCACAATGAGCAGTTCTTC
TRBV3-1/TRBV3-2	once	-	TRBJ1-3	CASSQVGVNTIYF	TGTGCCAGCAGCCAAGTCGGTGTAAACACCATATATTTT
TRBV3-1/TRBV3-2	-	-	TRBJ2-7	CASSTGGAEQYF	TGTGCCAGCAGTACAGGGGGGGCCGAGCAGTACTTC
TRBV6-5	-	-	TRBJ2-7	CASSPAGAEQYF	TGTGCCAGCAGCCCAGCGGGTGCCGAGCAGTACTTC
TRBV5-1	few	TRBD1	TRBJ1-1	CASSLDEGASGTEAFF	TGCGCCAGCAGCTTGGACGAGGGGGCATCTGGCACTGAAGCTTTCTTT
TRBV19	-	TRBD1	TRBJ2-7	CASSGTGVYEQYF	TGTGCCAGTTCCGGGACAGGAGTTTACGAGCAGTACTTC
TRBV5-1	few	-	TRBJ1-6	CASSSGGNSHNSPLHF	TGCGCCAGCAGCTCCGGGGGAAATTCCCATAATTCACCCCTCCACTTT